This note documents a single T cell receptor (beta chain) sequence. Its antigen is unidentified. The record originates from a study of monozygotic twins with cystic fibrosis. Study background: With around 14 PCR cycles, barcoded libraries came from about 2.9 micrograms of fragmented DNA.

The study, taken as a whole, reports: Monozygotic CF twin pairs shared significantly more nucleotide-identical clonotypes than unrelated CF individuals did.

Sequencing used immunoSEQ multiplex PCR; TCRdb keeps in-frame clones, though not all of them. The data show 30,000 to 40,000 clones, about 96% seen once. With V trimmed by 5 bases and J by 7 bases, 12 bases remained unmatched. Germline CDR1 and CDR2: LNHDA and SQIVND (reference sequence). The CDR3 consists of 16 residues. The sample comprised blood. The chain employs TRBV19 and TRBJ1-5; 9 nucleotides align to TRBD1. This receptor was obtained from a girl aged 2 to 9 with cystic fibrosis. CDR3 region: CASSATPTGGLQPQHF. The DNA of the CDR3 is TGTGCCAGTAGTGCCACACCGACAGGGGGTTTACAGCCCCAGCATTTT. Looking up the rest from reference TRBV19 and TRBJ1-5 gives the full variable domain: DGGITQSPKYLFRKEGQNVTLSCEQNLNHDAMYWYRQDPGQGLRLIYYSQIVNDFQKGDIAEGYSVSREKKESFPLTVTSAQKNPTAFYLCASSATPTGGLQPQHFGDGTRLSIL.